This section outlines one TCR beta chain sequence together with its context. This specimen belongs to a study of blood T cell repertoires in COVID-19. The V end was cut by 3 bases, the J end by 1 base, with 9 bases between. The CDR3 spans 14 residues. Germline lookup yields CDR1 LNHDA and CDR2 SQIVND (reference sequence). Authors' analysis steps: Reference gene primer amplification yielded estimated nucleated cell counts. The method was immunoSEQ multiplex PCR; TCRdb's version includes in-frame clones alone and lacks a portion of them. D and trimming come from the DNA, and the V and J calls and clone size come from that table. The sample lists fewer than 200,000 clones, around 84% occurring once.

This chain joins TRBV19 and TRBJ1-1; D is undetermined. The sequence was obtained from a man aged 40-49 years with active or convalescent COVID-19. The source material was peripheral blood. The CDR3 nucleotides read TGTGCCAGTAGTATGGGCCCCGGGAACACTGAAGCTTTCTTT. Translation: CASSMGPGNTEAFF.